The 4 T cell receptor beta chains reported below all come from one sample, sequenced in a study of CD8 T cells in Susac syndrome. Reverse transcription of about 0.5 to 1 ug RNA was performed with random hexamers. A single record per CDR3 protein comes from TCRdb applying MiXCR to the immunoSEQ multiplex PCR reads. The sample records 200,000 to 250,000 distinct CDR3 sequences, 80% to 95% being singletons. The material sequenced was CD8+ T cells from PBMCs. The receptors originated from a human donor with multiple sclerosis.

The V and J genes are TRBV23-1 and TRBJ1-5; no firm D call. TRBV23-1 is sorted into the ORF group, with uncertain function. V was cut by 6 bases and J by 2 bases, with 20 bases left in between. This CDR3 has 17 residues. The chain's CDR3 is CASSHFTRREGNQPQHF. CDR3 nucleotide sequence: TGCGCCAGCAGCCACTTTACTCGTCGGGAGGGCAATCAGCCCCAGCATTTT.

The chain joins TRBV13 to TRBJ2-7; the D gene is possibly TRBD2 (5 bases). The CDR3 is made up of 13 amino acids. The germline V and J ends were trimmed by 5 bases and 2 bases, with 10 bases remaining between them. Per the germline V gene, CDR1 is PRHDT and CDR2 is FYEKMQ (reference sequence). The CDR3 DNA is TGTGCCAGCAGCGGAGGACGAGCCTACGAGCAGTACTTC. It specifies CASSGGRAYEQYF.

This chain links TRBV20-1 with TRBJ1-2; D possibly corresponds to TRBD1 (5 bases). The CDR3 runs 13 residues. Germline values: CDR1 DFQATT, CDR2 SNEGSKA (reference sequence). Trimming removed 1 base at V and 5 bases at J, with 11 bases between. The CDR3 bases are TGCAGTGCTAGAGCCCGGGGGGATTATGGCTACACCTTC. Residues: CSARARGDYGYTF.

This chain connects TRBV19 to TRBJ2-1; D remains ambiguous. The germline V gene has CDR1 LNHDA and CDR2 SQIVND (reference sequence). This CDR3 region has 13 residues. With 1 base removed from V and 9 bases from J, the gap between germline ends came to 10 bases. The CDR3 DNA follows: TGTGCCAGTAGTATAGCGGGTGGGCTTGAGCAGTTCTTC. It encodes CASSIAGGLEQFF.